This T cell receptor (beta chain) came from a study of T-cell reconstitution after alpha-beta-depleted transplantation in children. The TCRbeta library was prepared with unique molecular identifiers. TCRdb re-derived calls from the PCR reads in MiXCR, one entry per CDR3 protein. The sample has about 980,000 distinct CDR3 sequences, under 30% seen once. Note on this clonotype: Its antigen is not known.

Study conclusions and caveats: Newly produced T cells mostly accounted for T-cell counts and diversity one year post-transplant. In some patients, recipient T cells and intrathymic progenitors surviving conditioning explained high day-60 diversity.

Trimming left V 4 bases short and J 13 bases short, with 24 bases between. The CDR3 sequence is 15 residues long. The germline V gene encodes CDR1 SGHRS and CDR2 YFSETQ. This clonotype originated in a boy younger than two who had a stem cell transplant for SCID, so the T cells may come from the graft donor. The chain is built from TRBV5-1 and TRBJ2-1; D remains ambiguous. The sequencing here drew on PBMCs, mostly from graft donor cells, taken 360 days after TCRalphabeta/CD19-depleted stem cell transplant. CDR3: CASSLGHGVEPGQFF. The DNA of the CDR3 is TGCGCCAGCAGCCTGGGCCATGGGGTCGAACCAGGCCAGTTCTTC.